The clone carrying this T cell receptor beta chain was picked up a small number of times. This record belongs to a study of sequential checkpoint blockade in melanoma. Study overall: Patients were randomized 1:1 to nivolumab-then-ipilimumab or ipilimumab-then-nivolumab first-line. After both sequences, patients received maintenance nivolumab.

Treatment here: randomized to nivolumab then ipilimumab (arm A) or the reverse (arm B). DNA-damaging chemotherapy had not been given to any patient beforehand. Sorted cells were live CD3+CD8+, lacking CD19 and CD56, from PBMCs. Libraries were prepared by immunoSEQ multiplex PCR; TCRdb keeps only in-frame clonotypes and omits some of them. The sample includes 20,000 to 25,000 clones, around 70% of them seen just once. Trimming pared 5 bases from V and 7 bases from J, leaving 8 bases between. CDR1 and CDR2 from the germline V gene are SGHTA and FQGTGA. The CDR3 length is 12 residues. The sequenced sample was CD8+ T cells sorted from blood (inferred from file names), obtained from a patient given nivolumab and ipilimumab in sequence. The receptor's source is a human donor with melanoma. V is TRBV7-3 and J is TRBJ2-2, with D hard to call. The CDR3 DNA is TGTGCCAGCAGCCCCCTCGGCGGGGAGCTGTTTTTT. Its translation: CASSPLGGELFF.